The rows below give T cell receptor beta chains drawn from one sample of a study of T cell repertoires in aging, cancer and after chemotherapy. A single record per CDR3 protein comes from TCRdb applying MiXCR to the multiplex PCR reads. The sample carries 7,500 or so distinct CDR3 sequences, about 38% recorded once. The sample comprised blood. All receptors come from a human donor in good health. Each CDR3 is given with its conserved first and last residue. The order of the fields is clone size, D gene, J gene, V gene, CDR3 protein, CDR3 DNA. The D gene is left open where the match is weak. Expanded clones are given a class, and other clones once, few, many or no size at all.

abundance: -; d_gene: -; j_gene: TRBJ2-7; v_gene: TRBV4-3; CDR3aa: CASSRGQSYEQYF; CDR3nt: TGCGCCAGCAGCCGCGGACAGAGCTACGAGCAGTACTTC
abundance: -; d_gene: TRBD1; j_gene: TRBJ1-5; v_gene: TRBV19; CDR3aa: CASSKTGVNQPQHF; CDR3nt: TGTGCCAGTAGTAAGACAGGGGTAAATCAGCCCCAGCATTTT
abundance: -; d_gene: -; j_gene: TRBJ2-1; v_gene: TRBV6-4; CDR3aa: CASSPLESAGHDEQFF; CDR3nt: TGTGCCAGCAGTCCTCTAGAATCCGCCGGACACGATGAGCAGTTCTTC
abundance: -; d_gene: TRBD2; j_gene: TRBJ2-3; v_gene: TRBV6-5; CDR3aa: CASSYGTSDFTDTQYF; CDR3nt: TGTGCCAGCAGTTACGGGACTAGCGACTTCACAGATACGCAGTATTTT
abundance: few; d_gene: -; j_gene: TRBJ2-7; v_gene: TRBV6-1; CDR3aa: CASRSDRSYEQYF; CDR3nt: TGTGCCAGCAGATCTGACAGATCCTACGAGCAGTACTTC
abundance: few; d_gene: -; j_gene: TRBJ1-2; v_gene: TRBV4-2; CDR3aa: CASSQGQNYGYTF; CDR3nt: TGTGCCAGCAGCCAAGGACAGAACTATGGCTACACCTTC
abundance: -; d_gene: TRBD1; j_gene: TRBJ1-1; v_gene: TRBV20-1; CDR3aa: CSAREGQGRTEAFF; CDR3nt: TGCAGTGCTAGAGAGGGACAGGGGAGGACTGAAGCTTTCTTT
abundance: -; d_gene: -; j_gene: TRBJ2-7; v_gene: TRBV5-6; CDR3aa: CASSDPPGHLSSYEQYF; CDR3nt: TGTGCCAGCAGCGATCCTCCGGGACACCTGAGCTCCTACGAGCAGTACTTC
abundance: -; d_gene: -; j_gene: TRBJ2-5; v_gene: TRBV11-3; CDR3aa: CASSSTGGGTQYF; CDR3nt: TGTGCCAGCAGCTCGACTGGAGGGGGGACCCAGTACTTC
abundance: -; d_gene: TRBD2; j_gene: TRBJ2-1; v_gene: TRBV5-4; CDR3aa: CASSHGLAGGPAYNEQFF; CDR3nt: TGTGCCAGCAGTCATGGACTAGCGGGGGGGCCGGCCTACAATGAGCAGTTCTTC
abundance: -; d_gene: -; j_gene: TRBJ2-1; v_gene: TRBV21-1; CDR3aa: CASSKDLKTNEQFF; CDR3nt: TGTGCCAGCAGCAAAGATCTTAAGACCAATGAGCAGTTCTTC
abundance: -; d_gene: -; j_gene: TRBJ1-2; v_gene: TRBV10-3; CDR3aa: CAISYSILAVGTNYGYTF; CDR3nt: TGTGCCATCAGTTACTCCATATTAGCGGTGGGGACTAACTATGGCTACACCTTC
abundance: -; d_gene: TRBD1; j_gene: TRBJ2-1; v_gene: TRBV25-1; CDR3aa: CASSESTGGAYNEQFF; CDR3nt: TGTGCCAGCAGTGAATCGACAGGGGGCGCCTACAATGAGCAGTTCTTC
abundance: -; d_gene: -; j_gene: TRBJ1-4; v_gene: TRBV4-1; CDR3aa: CASSPEGRINEKLFF; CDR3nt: TGCGCCAGCAGCCCTGAGGGACGGATTAATGAAAAACTGTTTTTT
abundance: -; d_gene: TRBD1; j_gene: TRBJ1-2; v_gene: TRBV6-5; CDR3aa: CASSYESWDSSYGYTF; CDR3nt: TGTGCCAGCAGTTACGAGTCTTGGGACAGTAGCTATGGCTACACCTTC
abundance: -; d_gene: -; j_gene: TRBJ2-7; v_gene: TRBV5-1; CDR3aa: CASKVRGTYEQYF; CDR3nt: TGCGCCAGCAAGGTAAGAGGGACCTACGAGCAGTACTTC